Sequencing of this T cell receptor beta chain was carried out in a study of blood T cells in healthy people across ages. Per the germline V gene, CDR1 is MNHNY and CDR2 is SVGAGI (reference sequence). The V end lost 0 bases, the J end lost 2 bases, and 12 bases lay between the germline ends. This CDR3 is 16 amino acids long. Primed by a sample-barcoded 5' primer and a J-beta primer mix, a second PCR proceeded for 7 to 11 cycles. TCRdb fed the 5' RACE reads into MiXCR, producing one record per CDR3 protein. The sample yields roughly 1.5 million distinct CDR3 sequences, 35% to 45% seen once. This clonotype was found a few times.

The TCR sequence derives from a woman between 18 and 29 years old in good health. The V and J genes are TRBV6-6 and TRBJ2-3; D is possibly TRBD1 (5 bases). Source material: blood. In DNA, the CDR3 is TGTGCCAGCAGTTACTCCCAGGGTCCCTACACAGATACGCAGTATTTT. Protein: CASSYSQGPYTDTQYF.